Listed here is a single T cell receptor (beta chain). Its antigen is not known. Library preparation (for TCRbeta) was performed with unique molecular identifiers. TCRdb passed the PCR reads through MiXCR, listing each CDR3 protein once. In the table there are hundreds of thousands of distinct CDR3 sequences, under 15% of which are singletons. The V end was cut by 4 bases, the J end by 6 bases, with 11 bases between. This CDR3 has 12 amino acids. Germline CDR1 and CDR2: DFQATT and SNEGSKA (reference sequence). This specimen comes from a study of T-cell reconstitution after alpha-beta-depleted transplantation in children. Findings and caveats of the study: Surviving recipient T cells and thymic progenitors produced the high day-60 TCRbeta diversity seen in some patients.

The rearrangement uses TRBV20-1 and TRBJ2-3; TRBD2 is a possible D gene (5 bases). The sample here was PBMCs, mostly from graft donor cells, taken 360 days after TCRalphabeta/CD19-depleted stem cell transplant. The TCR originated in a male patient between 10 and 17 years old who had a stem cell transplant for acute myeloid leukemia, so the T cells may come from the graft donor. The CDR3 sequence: CSAKGLTDTQYF. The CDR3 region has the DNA TGCAGTGCTAAAGGACTCACCGATACGCAGTATTTT.